The present entry profiles one T cell receptor (beta chain) with its context. Authors' data handling: Reference gene primer amplification yielded estimated nucleated cell counts. Generated by immunoSEQ multiplex PCR, the TCRdb table keeps only in-frame clones and is missing some. V, J and clone size were drawn from that table, and D and trimming were deduced from the DNA. Of some 300,000 clones listed, roughly 91% are singletons. Adults between about 18 and 89 years of age took part from fewer than 30 US areas. Shortly before study entry, within 2 weeks, exposed participants had met a COVID-19 case. Germline CDR1 reads ENHRY; CDR2 reads SYGVKD. CDR3 length: 15 residues. Trimming pared 3 bases from V and 0 bases from J, leaving 11 bases between. This specimen belongs to a study of blood T cell repertoires in COVID-19.

V and J are TRBV10-3 and TRBJ2-5, with TRBD1 as a possible D gene (6 bases). The source material was PBMCs or T cells enriched from blood (not recorded which). The TCR originated in a woman aged 50 to 65 who had been exposed to COVID-19. The CDR3 is CAISEGGSYQETQYF. CDR3 DNA: TGTGCCATCAGTGAAGGGGGATCGTACCAAGAGACCCAGTACTTC.